This TCR beta chain was recorded in a study of technical replicates of blood from a handful of donors. Trimming removed 4 bases from V and 5 bases from J; junction bases left unmatched: 6. The germline V gene encodes CDR1 MNHEY and CDR2 SVGAGI. This CDR3 comprises 14 residues. Method: immunoSEQ multiplex PCR; TCRdb's copy keeps in-frame clones and lacks some. Seen here are 55,000 to 80,000 clones, roughly 93% observed once, and the top ten hold approximately 0.25%. The receptor's source is a human donor in good health. V gene TRBV6-5 combines with J gene TRBJ2-7; TRBD1 matches at 9 bases. What was sequenced was T cells isolated from PBMCs. The chain's CDR3 is CASSWGQGRNEQYF. Written as DNA, the CDR3 is TGTGCCAGCAGTTGGGGACAGGGACGCAACGAGCAGTACTTC.